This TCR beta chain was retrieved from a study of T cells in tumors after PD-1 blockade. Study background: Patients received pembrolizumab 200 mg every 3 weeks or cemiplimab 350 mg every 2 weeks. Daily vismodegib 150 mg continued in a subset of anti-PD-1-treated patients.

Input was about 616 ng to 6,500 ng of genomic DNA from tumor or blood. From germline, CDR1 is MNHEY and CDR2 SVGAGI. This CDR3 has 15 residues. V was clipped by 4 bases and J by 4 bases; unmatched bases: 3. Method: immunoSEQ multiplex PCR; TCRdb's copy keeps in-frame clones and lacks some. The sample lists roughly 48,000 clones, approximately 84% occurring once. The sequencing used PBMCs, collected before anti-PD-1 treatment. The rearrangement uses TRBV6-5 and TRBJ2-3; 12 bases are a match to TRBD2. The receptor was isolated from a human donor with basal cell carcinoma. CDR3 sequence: CASSLLAGGPDTQYF. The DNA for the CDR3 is TGTGCCAGCAGTTTACTAGCGGGGGGACCAGATACGCAGTATTTT.